This T cell receptor beta chain was documented in a study of blood T cell repertoires in COVID-19. Study-wide background: The study drew acute and convalescent COVID-19 samples from the United States, Italy and Spain. Sample material is recorded as cDNA or gDNA derived from T cells, B-cell-depleted T cells, or PBMCs.

Unmatched junction bases numbered 5, after V lost 3 bases and J lost 4 bases. The CDR3 covers 14 residues. Germline V gene data show CDR1 as SNHLY and CDR2 as FYNNEI. This clone was recorded a few times. The assay was immunoSEQ multiplex PCR, and TCRdb's table has in-frame clones only and misses some. The table has about 160,000 clones, 70% to 80% seen once. The chain couples TRBV2 to TRBJ1-2; 7 bases agree with TRBD1. The receptor was isolated from a man aged 55 to 70 with acute or convalescent COVID-19. Sequencing was carried out using peripheral blood. The CDR3 sequence is CASSDTGASYGYTF. In DNA form, the CDR3 reads TGTGCCAGCAGTGACACAGGGGCCAGCTATGGCTACACCTTC.